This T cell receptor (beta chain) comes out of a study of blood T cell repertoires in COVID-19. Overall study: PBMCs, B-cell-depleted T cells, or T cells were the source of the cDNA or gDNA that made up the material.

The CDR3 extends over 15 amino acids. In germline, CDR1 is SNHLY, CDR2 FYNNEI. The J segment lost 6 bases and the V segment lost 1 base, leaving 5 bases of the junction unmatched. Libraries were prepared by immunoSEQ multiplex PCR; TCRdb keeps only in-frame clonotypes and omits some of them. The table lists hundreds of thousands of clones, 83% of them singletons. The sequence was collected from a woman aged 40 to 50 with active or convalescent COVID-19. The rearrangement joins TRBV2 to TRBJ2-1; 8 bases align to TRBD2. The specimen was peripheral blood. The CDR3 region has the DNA TGTGCCAGCAGTGAAGACAGTCTAGCGGGCAATGAGCAGTTCTTC. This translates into CASSEDSLAGNEQFF.